Presented here are 27 T cell receptor beta chains from one specimen sequenced in a study of vaccination and CD4 T cells after COVID-19. Treatment here: approximately nine-day PBMC culture with coronavirus spike peptide pools or control peptides (ViraFEST assay). Sequencing of cultured CD4+ T cell DNA used the Oncomine TCR Beta short-read assay. TCRdb re-called the PCR reads with MiXCR, one entry per CDR3 protein. The repertoire holds some 15,000 distinct CDR3 sequences, with 50% to 55% as singletons. Their specific antigens are unknown. The sequenced material came from CD4+ T cells from blood, cultured in vitro. The receptors originated from a human donor who had recovered from COVID-19.

This chain links TRBV20-1 with TRBJ1-2, with 8 bases identical to TRBD1. CDR3 length: 13 amino acids. J gave up 6 bases and V 6 bases, and 9 bases lay outside the gene matches. Germline V gene lookup returns CDR1 DFQATT and CDR2 SNEGSKA (reference sequence). This chain's CDR3 is CSATQGARDGYTF. CDR3 in DNA: TGCAGTGCGACGCAGGGGGCGAGGGATGGCTACACCTTC.

A note on this clonotype: Compared with germline, one end of the junction differs, possibly owing to a read error. In nucleotides, the CDR3 is TGTGCCAGCAGCTTAGGCCCGGCCTTTGGGGGATATGGTTACACCTTC. Protein product: CASSLGPAFGGYGYTF. The rearrangement uses TRBV7-2 and TRBJ1-2; possible D gene TRBD1, 5 bases. The CDR3 is 16 residues long. Germline CDR1 SGHTA, CDR2 FQGNSA.

This clonotype was picked up a small number of times. The chain recombines TRBV6-2 or TRBV6-3 with TRBJ2-7; 7 bases map to TRBD1. The germline gives CDR1 MNHEY, CDR2 SVGEGT. The CDR3 totals 16 residues. The V gene end was trimmed by 6 bases and the J gene end by 2 bases; junction bases not matched to a gene: 13. This chain's CDR3 is CASSFSNRDSAYEQYF. In DNA, the CDR3 is TGTGCCAGCAGCTTCAGTAACCGGGACAGCGCCTACGAGCAGTACTTC.

The genes are TRBV15 and TRBJ1-2; D unresolved. The CDR3 is 12 residues long. The germline gives CDR1 LNHNV, CDR2 YYDKDF (reference sequence). V lost 1 base and J lost 1, with 1 base in between. The CDR3 here is CATSRVNYGYTF. CDR3 DNA sequence: TGTGCCACCAGCAGAGTTAACTATGGCTACACCTTC.

This clonotype was seen more than once but under ten times. J is TRBJ1-2 and V is TRBV28; 7 bases map to TRBD1. This CDR3 is 15 amino acids long. Germline CDR1 reads MDHEN; CDR2 reads SYDVKM. The V gene end was trimmed by 5 bases and the J gene end by 5 bases; junction bases not matched to a gene: 11. The CDR3 DNA reads TGTGCCAGCAGTGGTGAAAGACAGGGTCGTTATGGCTACACCTTC. Its translation is CASSGERQGRYGYTF.

This clonotype was seen more than once but under ten times. The rearrangement uses TRBV11-1 and TRBJ1-2; TRBD1 is a possible D gene (5 bases). Germline CDR1 is SGHAT and CDR2 is FQDESV (reference sequence). This CDR3 is 13 amino acids long. V was trimmed by 1 base and J by 7 bases, leaving 10 bases between them. The CDR3 spells CASSLVTGSGYTF. The DNA for the CDR3 is TGTGCCAGCAGCTTAGTTACAGGAAGTGGCTACACCTTC.

This clonotype was observed a few times. The chain employs TRBV27 and TRBJ2-5; 14 bases align to TRBD2. Germline lookup yields CDR1 MNHEY and CDR2 SMNVEV (reference sequence). CDR3 length: 17 amino acids. Trimming at V came to 8 bases and at J to 2 bases, leaving 10 bases not matched to a gene. This CDR3 is CASGPRLAGGDQETQYF. The CDR3 nucleotides are TGTGCCAGCGGCCCCAGACTAGCGGGAGGGGATCAAGAGACCCAGTACTTC.

The chain uses TRBV6-4 and TRBJ2-2, with 7 bases lining up with TRBD1. This CDR3 comprises 16 residues. V was clipped by 0 bases and J by 3 bases; unmatched bases: 4. The V gene's germline CDR1 is MRHNA and CDR2 SNTAGT. The CDR3, as DNA: TGTGCCAGCAGTGACTCGAGAGGGGGCGACACCGGGGAGCTGTTTTTT. It codes for CASSDSRGGDTGELFF.

The rearrangement uses TRBV7-2 and TRBJ1-5; D gene ambiguous. CDR1 is SGHTA, CDR2 FQGNSA, per germline. Trimming took off 1 base at V and 2 bases at J, with 12 bases between the two ends. This CDR3 region has 16 residues. This CDR3 reads CASSLELVRGNQPQHF. The CDR3 coding sequence is TGTGCCAGCAGCTTAGAGCTGGTTAGGGGCAATCAGCCCCAGCATTTT.

The gene calls are TRBV21-1 and TRBJ2-1; the D call of TRBD1 is as the table states it, not checked on the DNA. TRBV21-1 is listed as a pseudogene. CDR3 length equals 17 residues. CDR3 amino acids: CASTRTGKPAVGNEQFF. The CDR3 DNA follows: TGTGCCAGCACCCGAACAGGAAAACCGGCTGTGGGCAATGAGCAGTTCTTC.

This clonotype was counted only a few times. The rearrangement joins TRBV10-1 to TRBJ2-3; 11 bases are a match to TRBD2. The CDR3 is made up of 15 amino acids. V shed 2 bases and J 7 bases; nucleotides not matched to a gene: 5. Per germline, CDR1 WNHNN and CDR2 SYGVQD (reference sequence). CDR3 region: CASSEVAGGPYTQYF. CDR3 coding DNA: TGCGCCAGCAGTGAGGTAGCGGGAGGGCCTTATACGCAGTATTTT.

This clonotype counts as large (0.1 to 1%). The CDR3 region has the DNA TGTGCCACCAGTGACCCCAAACAGGGAACGAACACCGGGGAGCTGTTTTTT. The encoded protein is CATSDPKQGTNTGELFF. The chain carries TRBV24-1 and TRBJ2-2; a weak D match, TRBD1 (6 bases). V dropped 4 bases and J dropped 0 bases, with 14 bases sitting between them. Germline CDR1 is KGHDR and CDR2 is SFDVKD. This CDR3 is 17 amino acids long.

A single count supports this clonotype. This rearrangement joins TRBV20-1 to TRBJ2-1; 8 bases agree with TRBD1. Looked up from germline, CDR1 is DFQATT and CDR2 is SNEGSKA (reference sequence). This CDR3 spans 15 amino acids. J gave up 6 bases and V 3 bases, and 10 bases lay outside the gene matches. CDR3 protein: CSASDDQGAGNEQFF. CDR3 nucleotide sequence: TGCAGTGCTAGTGATGACCAGGGGGCAGGCAATGAGCAGTTCTTC.

This clonotype came up a few times. This chain links TRBV6-2 or TRBV6-3 with TRBJ1-6, with D hard to call. V lost 2 bases, J lost 9 bases, and 11 bases lay in between. Germline CDR1 and CDR2: MNHEY and SVGEGT. This CDR3 has 14 residues. The CDR3 nucleotides read TGTGCCAGCAGTTACCCCCTACGGGGTTCACCCCTCCACTTT. This gives the protein CASSYPLRGSPLHF.

This clonotype turned up a few times. The gene calls are TRBV30 and TRBJ1-6; possibly TRBD1 for D (6 bases). Germline assignment: CDR1 GTSNPN and CDR2 SVGIG (reference sequence). With 1 base removed from V and 6 bases from J, the gap between germline ends came to 10 bases. CDR3 length: 14 residues. The CDR3 nucleotides are TGTGCCTGGAGTGGAACAGGGATTAATTCACCCCTCCACTTT. It translates to CAWSGTGINSPLHF.

The V call is TRBV28, the J call TRBJ2-1; tentatively, D is TRBD1 (5 bases). CDR3 size: 21 residues. Trimming pared 6 bases from V and 8 bases from J, leaving 38 bases between. Per the germline V gene, CDR1 is MDHEN and CDR2 is SYDVKM. The CDR3, as DNA: TGTGCCAGCAGCTTGGGTTGGGCAGGGTTCTTTGGTAGCTCCTCGGAAGATGAGCAGTTCTTC. It yields the protein CASSLGWAGFFGSSSEDEQFF.

This clonotype was counted once. The chain links TRBV7-9 to TRBJ2-1, with D possibly TRBD2 on 6 matching bases. The CDR3 has 17 residues. Germline values: CDR1 SEHNR, CDR2 FQNEAQ (reference sequence). The V and J ends lost 1 base and 7 bases respectively, with 20 bases between them. The CDR3 nucleotides read TGTGCCAGCAGCTTAGTCCTGTCGGGAGTCGTACCGAATGAGCAGTTCTTC. Amino acid sequence: CASSLVLSGVVPNEQFF.

By sample share, this clonotype is medium-sized (0.01 to 0.1%). V gene TRBV27 combines with J gene TRBJ2-7; 10 bases are a match to TRBD1. The CDR3 has 16 residues. From germline, CDR1 is MNHEY and CDR2 SMNVEV (reference sequence). The V and J ends lost 2 bases and 0 bases, in that order; junction bases with no gene match: 4. The CDR3 sequence is CASSLPRDRGSYEQYF. Written as DNA, the CDR3 is TGTGCCAGCAGTTTACCCCGGGACAGGGGCTCCTACGAGCAGTACTTC.

This clonotype was recorded a few times. V is TRBV7-6 and J is TRBJ2-5, with D possibly being TRBD1 (5 bases). This CDR3 is built from 14 residues. Per the germline V gene, CDR1 is SGHVS and CDR2 is FNYEAQ. Trimming left V 2 bases short and J 7 bases short, with 14 bases between. CDR3 in amino acids: CASSLPKGQGTQYF. The CDR3 DNA is TGTGCCAGCAGCTTACCCAAAGGTCAGGGGACCCAGTACTTC.

V is TRBV11-1 and J is TRBJ1-6; D perhaps matches TRBD1 (5 bases). Deletions cut 2 bases from V and 14 bases from J, with 10 bases between. The CDR3 is 12 residues long. Germline V gives CDR1 SGHAT, CDR2 FQDESV (reference sequence). This CDR3 reads CASSLQGTSLHF. The CDR3 coding sequence is TGTGCCAGCAGCTTACAGGGAACATCCCTCCACTTT.

This clonotype was recorded a few times. The CDR3 reads CSAQHPDQPQHF. CDR3 nucleotide sequence: TGCAGTGCTCAACACCCCGATCAGCCCCAGCATTTT. This chain links TRBV20-1 with TRBJ1-5; no clear D gene. The CDR3 runs 12 residues. Germline CDR1 and CDR2: DFQATT and SNEGSKA (reference sequence). V was cut by 5 bases and J by 5 bases, with 10 bases left in between.

The genes are TRBV28 and TRBJ2-3; 7 bases fit TRBD2. Germline-derived CDR1 and CDR2 are MDHEN and SYDVKM. The CDR3 covers 15 residues. The trim removed 5 bases at V and 4 bases at J, leaving 9 bases unmatched. The CDR3 reads CASSPPGLVSDTQYF. The CDR3 DNA follows: TGTGCCAGCAGTCCCCCCGGACTAGTATCAGATACGCAGTATTTT.

This clonotype was recorded once. The chain combines TRBV4-1 with TRBJ2-2; 13 bases align to TRBD2. Trimming at V came to 3 bases and at J to 6 bases, leaving 4 bases not matched to a gene. The CDR3 consists of 16 residues. Per the germline V gene, CDR1 is MGHRA and CDR2 is YSYEKL. The CDR3 DNA is TGCGCCAGCAGCCAGCCTACTAGCGGGAGGGCCGGGGAGCTGTTTTTT. This codes for CASSQPTSGRAGELFF.

The J gene is TRBJ2-7, the V gene TRBV30; D gene unclear. This CDR3 has 14 amino acids. Trimming pared 0 bases from V and 7 bases from J, leaving 16 bases between. CDR1 is GTSNPN and CDR2 is SVGIG in the germline V gene (reference sequence). Written as DNA, the CDR3 is TGTGCCTGGAGTGTAATTGGCCCCCCTTTGGAGCAGTACTTC. It yields the protein CAWSVIGPPLEQYF.

V and J are TRBV19 and TRBJ1-5, with no clear D. The V gene's germline CDR1 is LNHDA and CDR2 SQIVND (reference sequence). This CDR3 comprises 16 residues. The V and J ends lost 1 base and 1 base respectively, with 11 bases between them. The DNA of the CDR3 is TGTGCCAGTAGTATAGTAGAGGGTATAAGCAATCAGCCCCAGCATTTT. Translated, it gives CASSIVEGISNQPQHF.

This chain uses TRBV7-2 with TRBJ2-1; 9 bases map to TRBD1. Trimming at V came to 5 bases and at J to 4 bases, leaving 9 bases not matched to a gene. CDR3 length: 16 residues. Germline V gene lookup returns CDR1 SGHTA and CDR2 FQGNSA. The CDR3 loop reads CASSRTSDRGYNEQFF. In nucleotides, the CDR3 is TGTGCCAGCAGCCGCACGTCGGACAGGGGTTACAATGAGCAGTTCTTC.

This clonotype came up a few times. The rearrangement links TRBV20-1 to TRBJ2-1; D perhaps matches TRBD2 (6 bases). The V end was cut by 5 bases, the J end by 2 bases, with 16 bases between. The CDR3 contains 15 residues. Germline CDR1 reads DFQATT; CDR2 reads SNEGSKA (reference sequence). The DNA for the CDR3 is TGCAGTGCTCCCGGACTATCTCCGCCCTACAATGAGCAGTTCTTC. Translating it yields CSAPGLSPPYNEQFF.